Here is one TCR beta chain with its context. These data originate in a study of identifying expanded T cells in peripheral blood. Using immunoSEQ multiplex PCR, the repertoire was profiled, and TCRdb retains in-frame clones only, with some absent. This sample has 120,000 or so clones, with more than 75% found just once. Collection occurred without any documented infections or immune events in donors. This sequence originates from a person between 18 and 75 years old in good health. The specimen sequenced was blood.

The CDR3 is CASSLGAGGQGETQYF. CDR3 bases: TGTGCCAGCAGCTTGGGAGCCGGGGGCCAGGGGGAGACCCAGTACTTC. The J gene is TRBJ2-5, the V gene TRBV7-6, with D perhaps TRBD1 or TRBD2 (6 bases each). The CDR3 is 16 residues long. The germline CDR1 and CDR2 sequences are SGHVS and FNYEAQ. The V end lost 3 bases, the J end lost 5 bases, and 19 bases lay between the germline ends.